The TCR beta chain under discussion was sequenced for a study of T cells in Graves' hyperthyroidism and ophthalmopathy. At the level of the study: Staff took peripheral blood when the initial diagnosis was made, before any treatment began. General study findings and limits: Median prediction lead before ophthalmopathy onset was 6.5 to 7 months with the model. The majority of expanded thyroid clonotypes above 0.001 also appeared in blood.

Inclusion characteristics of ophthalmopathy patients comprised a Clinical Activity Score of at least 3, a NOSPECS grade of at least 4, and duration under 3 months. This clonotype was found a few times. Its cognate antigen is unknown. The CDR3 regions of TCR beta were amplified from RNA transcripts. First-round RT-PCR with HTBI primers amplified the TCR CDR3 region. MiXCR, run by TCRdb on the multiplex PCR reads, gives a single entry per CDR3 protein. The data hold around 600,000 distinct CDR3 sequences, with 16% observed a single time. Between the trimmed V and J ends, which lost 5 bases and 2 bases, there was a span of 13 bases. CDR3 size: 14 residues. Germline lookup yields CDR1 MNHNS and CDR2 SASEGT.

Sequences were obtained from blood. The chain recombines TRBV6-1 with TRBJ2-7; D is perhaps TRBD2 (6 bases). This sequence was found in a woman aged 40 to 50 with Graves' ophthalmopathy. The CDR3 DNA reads TGTGCCAGCAGTCAGAGCGGGTTCGCCTACGAGCAGTACTTC. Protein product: CASSQSGFAYEQYF.